Below, 12 T cell receptor beta chains from the same sample are listed, as sequenced in a study of T-cell reconstitution after alpha-beta-depleted transplantation in children. A library of TCRbeta sequences, prepared with unique molecular identifiers, was generated. From the PCR reads, TCRdb called clonotypes with MiXCR, one entry per CDR3 protein. The data show approximately 800,000 distinct CDR3 sequences, 16% seen once. The source was PBMCs, mostly from graft donor cells, collected 360 days after TCRalphabeta/CD19-depleted stem cell transplant. All receptors derive from a male patient under 18 who had a stem cell transplant for acute lymphoblastic leukemia, so the T cells may come from the graft donor.

This clonotype occurred a few times. This chain connects TRBV7-2 to TRBJ2-3, with 10 bases identical to TRBD1. CDR3 length: 17 residues. Germline V gene sequence: CDR1 SGHTA, CDR2 FQGNSA. The ends lost 1 base at V and 6 bases at J; junction bases unmatched: 10. The CDR3 region is CASSLVGRDRGGDTQYF. The CDR3 region has the DNA TGTGCCAGCAGCTTAGTGGGCCGGGACAGGGGTGGCGATACGCAGTATTTT.

The CDR3, as DNA: TGCGCCAGCAGCTGGTTGCGGGGGAGGGTGGACAGGGAGATCTACGAGCAGTACTTC. Translation gives CASSWLRGRVDREIYEQYF. The chain carries TRBV5-1 and TRBJ2-7; D perhaps matches TRBD1 (8 bases). Germline loops: CDR1 SGHRS, CDR2 YFSETQ. Trimming pared 3 bases from V and 3 bases from J, leaving 28 bases between. The CDR3 covers 19 residues.

This clonotype was found a few times. The gene calls are TRBV5-1 and TRBJ2-1, with TRBD2 matching 11 bases. CDR1 and CDR2 (germline): SGHRS, YFSETQ. The CDR3 contains 18 residues. The V gene end was trimmed by 2 bases and the J gene end by 5 bases; junction bases not matched to a gene: 12. CDR3 in DNA: TGCGCCAGCAGCTTCAACCCAGTCGGGACTAGCGGACACAATGAGCAGTTCTTC. It codes for CASSFNPVGTSGHNEQFF.

In this sample, this clonotype turned up a few times. The chain has TRBV20-1 and TRBJ2-7, with 7 bases matching TRBD1. In germline, CDR1 is DFQATT, CDR2 SNEGSKA (reference sequence). This CDR3 region has 14 residues. V trimming: 6 bases; J trimming: 3 bases; junction bases outside the gene matches: 11. For the CDR3, the DNA is TGCAGTGCCACTCGGACAGGATGGAGCTACGAGCAGTACTTC. Its protein product is CSATRTGWSYEQYF.

This clonotype was found many times. The chain combines TRBV28 with TRBJ2-7, with D possibly being TRBD1 or TRBD2 (5 bases each). The germline V gene has CDR1 MDHEN and CDR2 SYDVKM. Trimming removed 4 bases from V and 3 bases from J, with 19 bases in between. The CDR3 has 16 amino acids. The CDR3, as DNA: TGTGCCAGCAGTTCGCCAGGGACCCTCCCACTCTACGAGCAGTACTTC. Its translation is CASSSPGTLPLYEQYF.

In this sample, this clonotype turned up a few times. This chain connects TRBV5-1 to TRBJ2-7, with 8 positions matching TRBD2. CDR1 and CDR2 from the germline V gene are SGHRS and YFSETQ. The V segment lost 6 bases and the J segment 5 bases; nucleotides outside the gene matches: 13. The CDR3 covers 15 residues. CDR3 protein: CASTPGGSGIDEQYF. CDR3 DNA sequence: TGCGCCAGCACCCCCGGCGGTAGCGGGATAGACGAGCAGTACTTC.

This clonotype turned up a few times. J is TRBJ2-1 and V is TRBV5-1, with D tentatively TRBD1 (6 bases). The V gene lost 2 bases and the J gene lost 7 bases, with 13 bases spanning the gap. The CDR3 is made up of 14 amino acids. CDR1 SGHRS and CDR2 YFSETQ come from the germline V gene. Written as DNA, the CDR3 is TGCGCCAGCAGCTTCTTGGCTAGGGGGAATGAGCAGTTCTTC. This encodes CASSFLARGNEQFF.

V and J are TRBV5-1 and TRBJ2-7, with 10 positions matching TRBD2. The junction had 11 bases not matched to a gene; V was cut back by 4 bases and J by 10 bases. CDR3 length equals 14 residues. Germline V gene lookup returns CDR1 SGHRS and CDR2 YFSETQ. The chain's CDR3 is CASSPVGAGGHQYF. In DNA form, the CDR3 reads TGCGCCAGCAGCCCCGTTGGAGCGGGAGGGCACCAGTACTTC.

This clonotype occurred a few times. The chain has TRBV20-1 and TRBJ1-5; tentatively, D is TRBD1 (5 bases). Trimming removed 3 bases at V and 0 bases at J, with 9 bases between. Germline lookup yields CDR1 DFQATT and CDR2 SNEGSKA (reference sequence). The CDR3 consists of 14 residues. CDR3 amino acids: CSASWTYSNQPQHF. The CDR3 bases are TGCAGTGCTAGTTGGACATATAGCAATCAGCCCCAGCATTTT.

The chain combines TRBV20-1 with TRBJ2-3; D unresolved. The CDR3 runs to 14 residues. Trimming removed 0 bases at V and 2 bases at J, with 9 bases between. Germline V lookup: CDR1 DFQATT, CDR2 SNEGSKA (reference sequence). The CDR3 protein is CSARDPKYTDTQYF. CDR3 sequence (DNA): TGCAGTGCTAGAGATCCCAAATACACAGATACGCAGTATTTT.

This clonotype was recorded at least ten times. V usage is TRBV25-1 and J usage is TRBJ2-5; possible D gene TRBD2, 6 bases. The germline gives CDR1 MGHDK, CDR2 SYGVNS. The V end lost 4 bases, the J end lost 4 bases, and 10 bases lay between the germline ends. This CDR3 region has 13 residues. CDR3 sequence: CASSGLRGETQYF. The CDR3 coding sequence is TGTGCCAGCAGTGGCCTGCGGGGAGAGACCCAGTACTTC. The full variable domain, completed using reference TRBV25-1 and TRBJ2-5, is EADIYQTPRYLVIGTGKKITLECSQTMGHDKMYWYQQDPGMELHLIHYSYGVNSTEKGDLSSESTVSRIRTEHFPLTLESARPSHTSQYLCASSGLRGETQYFGPGTRLLVL.

V gene TRBV15 combines with J gene TRBJ2-1; D is possibly TRBD2 (6 bases). Trimming shortened V by 3 bases and J by 5 bases, and 20 bases separated the two germline ends. This CDR3 region has 17 residues. In germline, CDR1 is LNHNV, CDR2 YYDKDF (reference sequence). CDR3 protein: CATSRIEAGLVNNEQFF. The CDR3 bases are TGTGCCACCAGCAGGATAGAGGCGGGACTGGTGAACAATGAGCAGTTCTTC.